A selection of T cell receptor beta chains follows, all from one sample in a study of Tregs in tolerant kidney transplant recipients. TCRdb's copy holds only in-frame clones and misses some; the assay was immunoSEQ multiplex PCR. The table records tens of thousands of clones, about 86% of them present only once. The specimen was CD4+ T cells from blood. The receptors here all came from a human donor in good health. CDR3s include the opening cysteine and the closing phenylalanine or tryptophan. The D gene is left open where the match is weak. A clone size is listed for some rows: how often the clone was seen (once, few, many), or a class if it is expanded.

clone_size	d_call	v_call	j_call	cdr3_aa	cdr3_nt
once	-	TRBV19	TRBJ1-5	CASSFLQGNQPQHF	TGTGCCAGTAGTTTCCTACAGGGAAATCAGCCCCAGCATTTT
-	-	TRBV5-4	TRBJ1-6	CASSQGTANSPLHF	TGTGCCAGCAGCCAAGGGACGGCCAATTCACCCCTCCACTTT
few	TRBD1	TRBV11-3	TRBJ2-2	CASSPGQGGGTGELFF	TGTGCCAGCAGCCCGGGACAGGGGGGAGGGACCGGGGAGCTGTTTTTT
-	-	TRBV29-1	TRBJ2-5	CSAAPLTQETQYF	TGCAGCGCCGCCCCACTGACGCAAGAGACCCAGTACTTC
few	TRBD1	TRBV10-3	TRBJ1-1	CAISGAIGQGKNTEAFF	TGTGCCATCAGTGGGGCCATCGGACAGGGGAAGAACACTGAAGCTTTCTTT
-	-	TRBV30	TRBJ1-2	CAWTYEGYGYTF	TGTGCCTGGACATACGAGGGTTATGGCTACACCTTC
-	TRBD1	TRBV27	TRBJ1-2	CASSRGPGQAPYGYTF	TGTGCCAGCAGTCGGGGACCGGGACAGGCACCTTATGGCTACACCTTC
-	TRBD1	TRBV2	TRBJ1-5	CASSVPGQGVSNQPQHF	TGTGCCAGCAGTGTGCCCGGACAGGGGGTTAGCAATCAGCCCCAGCATTTT
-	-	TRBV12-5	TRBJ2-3	CASGLDRARGATDTQYF	TGTGCTAGTGGTTTGGATCGGGCACGGGGGGCTACAGATACGCAGTATTTT
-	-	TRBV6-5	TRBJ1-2	CASSYSFSGTSYTF	TGTGCCAGCAGTTACTCTTTTTCGGGGACCTCATATACCTTC
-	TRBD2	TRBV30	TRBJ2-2	CAWTTAGEQTGELFF	TGTGCCTGGACTACAGCGGGGGAACAAACCGGGGAGCTGTTTTTT
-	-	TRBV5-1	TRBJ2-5	CASSLAAFSGETQYF	TGCGCCAGCAGCTTGGCGGCTTTCTCGGGGGAGACCCAGTACTTC
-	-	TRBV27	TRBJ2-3	CASSEASRYTDTQYF	TGTGCCAGCAGCGAGGCTAGTCGATACACAGATACGCAGTATTTT
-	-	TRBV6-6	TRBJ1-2	CASSYERDYGYTF	TGTGCCAGCAGTTACGAGAGGGACTATGGCTACACCTTC
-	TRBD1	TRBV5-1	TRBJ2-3	CASSTRQGAITDTQYF	TGCGCCAGCAGCACGAGACAGGGGGCCATTACAGATACGCAGTATTTT
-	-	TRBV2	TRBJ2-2	CASCQRPTNTGELFF	TGTGCCAGCTGTCAGCGGCCCACTAACACCGGGGAGCTGTTTTTT
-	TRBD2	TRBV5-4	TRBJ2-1	CASSSRGGGNEQFF	TGTGCCAGCAGCTCCCGGGGGGGCGGGAATGAGCAGTTCTTC
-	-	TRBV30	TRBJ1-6	CAWSSGVNSPLHF	TGTGCCTGGAGTTCAGGGGTTAATTCACCCCTCCACTTT
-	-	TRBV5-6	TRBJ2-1	CASSPGPNNEQFF	TGTGCCAGCAGCCCGGGCCCCAACAATGAGCAGTTCTTC
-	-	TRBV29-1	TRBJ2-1	CSVGGFIWDEQFF	TGCAGCGTTGGAGGGTTCATTTGGGATGAGCAGTTCTTC
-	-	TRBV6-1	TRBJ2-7	CASEVVYEQYF	TGTGCCAGCGAAGTGGTTTACGAGCAGTACTTC
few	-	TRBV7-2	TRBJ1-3	CASSSIIQGNTIYF	TGTGCCAGCAGCTCGATAATACAGGGAAACACCATATATTTT
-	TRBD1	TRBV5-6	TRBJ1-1	CASSFYRGSPAAFF	TGTGCCAGCAGCTTCTACAGGGGGTCTCCTGCAGCTTTCTTT
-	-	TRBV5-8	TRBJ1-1	CASSFWDTEAFF	TGTGCCAGCAGCTTTTGGGACACTGAAGCTTTCTTT
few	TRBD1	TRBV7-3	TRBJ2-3	CASSVDRDKNTQYF	TGTGCCAGCAGCGTGGACAGGGACAAAAATACGCAGTATTTT
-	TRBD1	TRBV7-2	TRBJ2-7	CASSFTGQGGEQYF	TGTGCCAGCAGCTTTACGGGACAGGGCGGCGAGCAGTACTTC
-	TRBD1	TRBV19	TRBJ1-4	CASSIDRGRTNEKLFF	TGTGCCAGTAGTATCGACAGGGGGAGAACTAATGAAAAACTGTTTTTT
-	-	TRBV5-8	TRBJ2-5	CASSSGGFVFGQETQYF	TGTGCCAGCAGCTCCGGTGGGTTTGTTTTTGGGCAAGAGACCCAGTACTTC
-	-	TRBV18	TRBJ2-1	CASSRSSVSYNEQFF	TGTGCCAGCTCGCGGTCTAGCGTCTCCTACAATGAGCAGTTCTTC
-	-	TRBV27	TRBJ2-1	CASSPPYGLNEQFF	TGTGCCAGCAGTCCTCCTTACGGGCTCAATGAGCAGTTCTTC
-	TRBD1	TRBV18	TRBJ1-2	CASSPGTGRNGYTF	TGTGCCAGCTCACCTGGGACAGGGAGGAATGGCTACACCTTC
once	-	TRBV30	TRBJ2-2	CAWGSSGPYTGELFF	TGTGCCTGGGGTTCCAGCGGGCCGTACACCGGGGAGCTGTTTTTT
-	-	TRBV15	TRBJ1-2	CATSGRDGYTF	TGTGCCACCAGTGGAAGGGACGGGTACACCTTC
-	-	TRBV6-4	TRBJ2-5	CARAGQGVETQYF	TGTGCCAGGGCGGGGCAGGGAGTAGAGACCCAGTACTTC
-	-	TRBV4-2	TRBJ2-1	CASSLELSPYNEQFF	TGTGCCAGCAGCCTCGAGCTCTCTCCTTACAATGAGCAGTTCTTC
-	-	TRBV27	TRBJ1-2	CASSSTFPTIYGYTF	TGTGCCAGCAGTTCCACATTTCCGACTATCTATGGCTACACCTTC
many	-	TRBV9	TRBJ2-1	CASSVEDTAGGEQFF	TGTGCCAGCAGCGTAGAAGACACAGCTGGAGGGGAGCAGTTCTTC
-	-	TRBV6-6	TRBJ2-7	CASSFLTGSYEQYF	TGTGCCAGCAGTTTCCTCACAGGTTCCTACGAGCAGTACTTC
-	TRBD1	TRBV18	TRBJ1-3	CASSRDSLLSGNTIYF	TGTGCCAGCTCAAGGGACAGTTTGCTTTCTGGAAACACCATATATTTT
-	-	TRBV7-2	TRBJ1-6	CASSLASGRVNSPLHF	TGTGCCAGCAGCTTAGCGTCAGGGAGGGTCAATTCACCCCTCCACTTT
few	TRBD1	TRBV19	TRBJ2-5	CASSIRRQGETQYF	TGTGCCAGTAGTATACGTAGACAGGGAGAGACCCAGTACTTC
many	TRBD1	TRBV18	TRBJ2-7	CASSGDSHYEQYF	TGTGCCAGCTCTGGGGACAGCCACTACGAGCAGTACTTC
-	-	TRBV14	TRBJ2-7	CARRTSDIDVGPEQYF	TGTGCCCGTAGGACGTCGGATATAGACGTCGGCCCCGAGCAGTACTTC
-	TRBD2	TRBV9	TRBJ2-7	CASSRLAGAFANYEQYF	TGTGCCAGCAGCCGCCTAGCGGGGGCCTTCGCAAACTACGAGCAGTACTTC
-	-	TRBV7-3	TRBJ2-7	CASSPGAGEQYF	TGTGCCAGCAGCCCGGGGGCGGGCGAGCAGTACTTC
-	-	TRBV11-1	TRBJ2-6	CASSLGVGAGANVLTF	TGTGCCAGCAGCTTAGGCGTGGGAGCTGGGGCCAACGTCCTGACTTTC
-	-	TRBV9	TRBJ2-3	CASSRDPLSGTSTDTQYF	TGTGCCAGCAGCAGAGATCCCCTTAGCGGAACTAGCACAGATACGCAGTATTTT
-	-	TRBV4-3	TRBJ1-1	CASSQASGVGTEAFF	TGCGCCAGCAGCCAAGCTTCGGGGGTGGGCACTGAAGCTTTCTTT
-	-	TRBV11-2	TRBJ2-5	CASSQYLPRETQYF	TGTGCCAGCAGCCAGTATCTTCCTCGTGAGACCCAGTACTTC
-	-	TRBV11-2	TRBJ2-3	CASTRGSDTQYF	TGTGCCAGCACCCGGGGCTCAGATACGCAGTATTTT
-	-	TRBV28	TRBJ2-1	CASSSGAISNNEQFF	TGTGCCAGCAGTTCGGGGGCCATTAGTAACAATGAGCAGTTCTTC
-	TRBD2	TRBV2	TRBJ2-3	CASSEASGTNTDTQYF	TGTGCCAGCAGTGAAGCAAGCGGGACTAACACAGATACGCAGTATTTT
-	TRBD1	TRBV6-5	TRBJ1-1	CASSYNRGHTEAFF	TGTGCCAGCAGTTACAACAGGGGGCACACTGAAGCTTTCTTT
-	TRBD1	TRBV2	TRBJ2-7	CASRTQDREVSEQYF	TGTGCCAGCAGGACCCAGGACAGGGAAGTCAGCGAGCAGTACTTC
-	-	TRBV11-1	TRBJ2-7	CASSSARGYEQYF	TGTGCCAGCAGCTCAGCGCGCGGCTACGAGCAGTACTTC